This TCR beta chain is from a study of blood T cells in healthy people across ages. With 5 bases clipped from V and 3 bases from J, the junction kept 6 bases outside the gene matches. The CDR3 runs 15 residues. Per germline, CDR1 SEHNR and CDR2 FQNEAQ (reference sequence). It was with a sample-barcoded 5' primer and a J-beta primer mix that a second PCR of about 6 to 12 cycles was run. From the 5' RACE reads, TCRdb called clonotypes with MiXCR, one entry per CDR3 protein. Altogether around 800,000 distinct CDR3 sequences are present, 46% being singletons, with the ten largest covering around a sixth.

The TCR was taken from a man older than 75 in good health. The rearrangement links TRBV7-9 to TRBJ2-7, with TRBD2 identical over 11 bases. What was sequenced was blood. This chain's CDR3 is CASSLSGRVNYEQYF. The DNA of the CDR3 is TGTGCCAGCAGCCTTAGCGGGAGGGTAAACTACGAGCAGTACTTC.